The T cell receptor (beta chain) under discussion was sequenced for a study of graft-versus-host responses after intestinal transplantation. In the study overall: Induction with anti-thymocyte globulin, then tacrolimus and steroids for about 3 years, was given to all recipients. Findings and limits, study-wide: High graft-versus-host to host-versus-graft T cell clonal ratios marked allografts of patients with graft-donor macrochimerism.

TCRdb's copy holds only in-frame clones and misses some; the assay was immunoSEQ multiplex PCR. The sample shows about 88,000 clones, under 90% of them seen only once. Turning to this clone: The antigen remains undetermined.

V shed 5 bases, J shed 4 bases, and the junction held 4 bases outside the gene matches. The CDR3 loop spans 15 amino acids. Per the germline V gene, CDR1 is SGHDT and CDR2 is YYEEEE. The source material was unstimulated CD4+ T cells sorted from spleen or lymph node cells, sampled before intestinal transplant. The TCR was taken from a human donor who received an intestinal transplant. This chain uses TRBV5-6 with TRBJ2-3; 13 bases match TRBD2. The CDR3 sequence: CASSPTSGGADTQYF. The CDR3 nucleotides read TGTGCCAGCAGTCCTACTAGCGGGGGGGCAGATACGCAGTATTTT.